This note documents a single T cell receptor beta chain sequence. Authors' processing steps: Amplifying reference gene primers gave estimates of nucleated cell counts. Assay: immunoSEQ multiplex PCR; the TCRdb copy retains only in-frame clones and omits some. V, J and clone size are those of that table, while D and trimming were read from the DNA. The table has over 150,000 clones, nearly 90% seen once. The CDR3 is made up of 13 amino acids. Germline V gene lookup returns CDR1 ENHRY and CDR2 SYGVKD. After removal of 4 bases from V and 4 bases from J, the junction contained 0 bases not matched to a gene. This specimen comes from a study of blood T cell repertoires in COVID-19. Study overall: T cells, B-cell-depleted T cells, or PBMCs supplied cDNA or gDNA.

This chain uses TRBV10-3 with TRBJ2-5; 10 positions agree with TRBD2. The receptor was derived from a man aged 45-65 years with COVID-19, enrolled during active disease. The sample comprised peripheral blood. CDR3 residues: CAISGLAGETQYF. The CDR3 nucleotides are TGTGCCATCAGTGGACTAGCGGGAGAGACCCAGTACTTC.